The rows below give T cell receptor beta chains drawn from one sample of a study of cytomegalovirus exposure and HLA in healthy donors. Using immunoSEQ multiplex PCR, the repertoire was profiled, and TCRdb retains in-frame clones only, with some absent. Here the sample spans nearly 200,000 clones, over 80% being singletons. Sequences were obtained from PBMCs. Receptor source: a man aged 30-40 years in good health and CMV-seronegative. The CDR3 runs from the conserved cysteine through the conserved F or W. The order of the fields is clone size, D gene, V gene, J gene, CDR3 DNA, CDR3 protein. The D gene is left open where the match is weak. A row's size may be missing; if present it is once, few, many or a size class.

.	TRBD2	TRBV15	TRBJ2-5	TGTGCCACCAGCGTACTAGCGGGCCACCAAGAGACCCAGTACTTC	CATSVLAGHQETQYF
.	.	TRBV11-2	TRBJ2-7	TGTGCCAGCAGCTTAGGGGCCCAGTCCTACGAGCAGTACTTC	CASSLGAQSYEQYF
.	.	TRBV18	TRBJ1-1	TGTGCCAGCTCACCACTCCCACTCCCACAGGGGAACACTGAAGCTTTCTTT	CASSPLPLPQGNTEAFF
.	TRBD1	TRBV4-1	TRBJ2-3	TGCGCCAGCAGGCGGGGAATGGGACAGGGTGTAGATACGCAGTATTTT	CASRRGMGQGVDTQYF
.	TRBD2	TRBV7-9	TRBJ2-1	TGTGCCAGCAGCCCTCATAGCGGGAGCGAGAGGGAGCAGTTCTTC	CASSPHSGSEREQFF
.	TRBD2	TRBV29-1	TRBJ2-3	TGCAGCGTTGAGGGACTAGCGGGGGGCACAGATACGCAGTATTTT	CSVEGLAGGTDTQYF
few	TRBD1	TRBV5-6	TRBJ1-1	TGTGCCAGCAGCTCGCGGACAGGCGGGGATACTGAAGCTTTCTTT	CASSSRTGGDTEAFF
.	TRBD1	TRBV19	TRBJ1-1	TGTGCCAGTAGCACCGGGACAGGTCACACTGAAGCTTTCTTT	CASSTGTGHTEAFF
once	TRBD2	TRBV4-1	TRBJ2-5	TGCGCCAGCAGCCATCCGGGACTAGCGGGGGGGCCAAACCGGGAGACCCAGTACTTC	CASSHPGLAGGPNRETQYF
few	.	TRBV10-1	TRBJ2-7	TGCGCCGCAAGACAGGGAGGCCGGGAGCAGTACTTC	CAARQGGREQYF
.	TRBD2	TRBV19	TRBJ2-1	TGTGCCAGTAGTATACGGGACTACCACCACGGGGGCTCCTACAATGAGCAGTTCTTC	CASSIRDYHHGGSYNEQFF
.	.	TRBV27	TRBJ2-7	TGTGCCAGCAGTTTCCTTTCGGTCGCAGGCTGGCACGAGCAGTACTTC	CASSFLSVAGWHEQYF
once	TRBD1	TRBV18	TRBJ2-7	TGTGCCAGCTCACCGAGGGACAGGGGTGACGAGCAGTACTTC	CASSPRDRGDEQYF
few	TRBD2	TRBV2	TRBJ2-1	TGTGCCAGCAGTGATCCCGGGACTAACAATGAGCAGTTCTTC	CASSDPGTNNEQFF
.	.	TRBV27	TRBJ2-7	TGTGCCAGCAGCCCCACGGGTTGGGAGCAGTACTTC	CASSPTGWEQYF
.	.	TRBV4-3	TRBJ2-2	TGCGCCAGCAGCCAAGAAGCACCACCGTACACCGGGGAGCTGTTTTTT	CASSQEAPPYTGELFF
.	.	TRBV29-1	TRBJ1-2	TGCAGCGCCTCCGGGATCCTAGGCCAGAGGATCCCGTATGGCTACACCTTC	CSASGILGQRIPYGYTF
.	.	TRBV15	TRBJ1-2	TGTGCCACCAGCAGAGATCCTCTAATCGCCGGGTATAACTATGGCTACACCTTC	CATSRDPLIAGYNYGYTF
.	TRBD2	TRBV2	TRBJ2-6	TGTGCCAGCAGGGAAACTAGCGGCTCTGGGGCCAACGTCCTGACTTTC	CASRETSGSGANVLTF
.	.	TRBV4-2	TRBJ2-1	TGTGCCAGCAGCCAAGAGAGAGGCAGCCCTGGATACAATGAGCAGTTCTTC	CASSQERGSPGYNEQFF
.	TRBD1	TRBV5-6	TRBJ2-5	TGTGCCAGCAGCTCAAAATTACCCGGGACAGGGGAAGAGACCCAGTACTTC	CASSSKLPGTGEETQYF
.	TRBD1	TRBV18	TRBJ1-2	TGTGCCAGCTCACCCTCCCGGGAGACAGGGGACGGCTACACCTTC	CASSPSRETGDGYTF
.	.	TRBV6-1	TRBJ2-7	TGTGCCAGCAGTGAAGCGGGGACGGGGGCCTACGAGCAGTACTTC	CASSEAGTGAYEQYF
once	.	TRBV2	TRBJ2-7	TGTGCCAGCAGTGAAGTGGGGCTGCTAAGCTCCTACGAGCAGTACTTC	CASSEVGLLSSYEQYF
.	TRBD2	TRBV27	TRBJ2-1	TGTGCCAGCACCGCTACCCTCGGGACTAGCGGGTACAATGAGCAGTTCTTC	CASTATLGTSGYNEQFF
once	.	TRBV28	TRBJ2-7	TGTGCCAGCAGTTTATATGGAACAGGGCCCTACGAGCAGTACTTC	CASSLYGTGPYEQYF
.	TRBD2	TRBV4-1	TRBJ2-5	TGCGCCAGCAGCCCTAGCGGGGAAGAGACCCAGTACTTC	CASSPSGEETQYF
.	TRBD1	TRBV28	TRBJ2-7	TGTGCCAGCAGTTTAACACAGGGGGTGAAGCAGTACTTC	CASSLTQGVKQYF
.	TRBD1	TRBV6-5	TRBJ2-7	TGTGCCAGCAGTCCCCGACAGGGGGGGGGCTACGAGCAGTACTTC	CASSPRQGGGYEQYF
.	TRBD2	TRBV11-2	TRBJ2-7	TGTGCCAGCAGCCCCGCCGCTCCGGGGGACTACTACGAGCAGTACTTC	CASSPAAPGDYYEQYF
.	TRBD1	TRBV6-1	TRBJ2-7	TGTGCCAGCAGCAGAACCGGGACAGCCTCCTACGAGCAGTACTTC	CASSRTGTASYEQYF
.	TRBD1	TRBV7-2	TRBJ1-6	TGTGCCAGCAGCTTATCGGGACAGGCCTCAATTCCCCTCCACTTT	CASSLSGQASIPLHF
.	.	TRBV2	TRBJ2-1	TGTGCCAGCAGTGAGTCGATGGTCGGTGAGCAGTTCTTC	CASSESMVGEQFF
.	TRBD1	TRBV7-9	TRBJ1-6	TGTGCCAGCAGCCGGACAGGGGAAAATTCACCCCTCCACTTT	CASSRTGENSPLHF
.	TRBD1	TRBV27	TRBJ1-5	TGTGCCAGCAAAAGACAGGGGGCCGGTCAGCCCCAGCATTTT	CASKRQGAGQPQHF
.	.	TRBV2	TRBJ2-5	TGTGCCAGCAGGGAGGAGGCGGAAGAGACCCAGTACTTC	CASREEAEETQYF
.	.	TRBV5-1	TRBJ2-6	TGCGCCAGCAGCCTAGGATACTCTGGGGCCAACGTCCTGACTTTC	CASSLGYSGANVLTF
.	TRBD1	TRBV28	TRBJ2-1	TGTGCCAGCAGTAGTTCCGACCTACAGGGGTCAGTCTACAATGAGCAGTTCTTC	CASSSSDLQGSVYNEQFF
.	TRBD2	TRBV10-2	TRBJ2-3	TGCGCCAGCGGCCCCCGACTAGCGACAAAAGCAGATACGCAGTATTTT	CASGPRLATKADTQYF
few	.	TRBV27	TRBJ2-7	TGTGCCAGCAGTCACAATAAGGCAGGGAGGACCTACGAGCAGTACTTC	CASSHNKAGRTYEQYF
once	TRBD1	TRBV13	TRBJ2-7	TGTGCCAGCAGCCCCGGGACAGTCTACGAGCAGTACTTC	CASSPGTVYEQYF
.	.	TRBV14	TRBJ2-5	TGTGCCAGCAGCCAAGATTCCGGGATTTGGTACCAAGAGACCCAGTACTTC	CASSQDSGIWYQETQYF
.	TRBD1	TRBV4-3	TRBJ2-7	TGCGCCAGCAGCCCCAGACAGGGGGCCTACGAGCAGTACTTC	CASSPRQGAYEQYF
.	TRBD2	TRBV7-6	TRBJ2-1	TGTGCCAGCAGCTTAGGGACTAGCTATAAGTATTATCGCGATGAGCAGTTCTTC	CASSLGTSYKYYRDEQFF
once	.	TRBV6-5	TRBJ1-3	TGTGCCAGCAGTTACGTAAGGGGATCTGGAAACACCATATATTTT	CASSYVRGSGNTIYF
few	.	TRBV4-2	TRBJ2-2	TGTGCCAGCAGCCAAGCGGACAAGACCGGGGAGCTGTTTTTT	CASSQADKTGELFF
once	.	TRBV27	TRBJ2-5	TGTGCCAGCAGTTTATCAACTCGGGAGACCCAGTACTTC	CASSLSTRETQYF
.	.	TRBV7-9	TRBJ2-2	TGTGCCAGCAGCCGACTAGGGGGCGCGGCCGGGGAGCTGTTTTTT	CASSRLGGAAGELFF
.	TRBD1	TRBV29-1	TRBJ2-6	TGCAGCGTTGGGGGGACAGGGGCCCTTGGGGCCAACGGCCTGACTTTC	CSVGGTGALGANGLTF
few	TRBD1	TRBV29-1	TRBJ1-2	TGCAGCGCCGAGGACAGGGGGGGACGTAGCTACACCTTC	CSAEDRGGRSYTF
once	TRBD1	TRBV28	TRBJ2-7	TGTGCCAGCACTAATGGGGGGACAGGGCTCTACGAGCAGTACTTC	CASTNGGTGLYEQYF
.	.	TRBV4-3	TRBJ2-7	TGCGCCAGCAGCCAAGATGGTACAGTCGGAAGGGAGCAGTACTTC	CASSQDGTVGREQYF
.	TRBD1	TRBV13	TRBJ1-4	TGTGCCAGCAGCTTATATGTTGGGGGGAGACAGGGCGGTGAAAAACTGTTTTTT	CASSLYVGGRQGGEKLFF
.	TRBD1	TRBV7-9	TRBJ2-7	TGTGCCAGCAGCGGAACGCCGGGACAGGTCAAGCAGTACTTC	CASSGTPGQVKQYF
.	.	TRBV7-2	TRBJ1-5	TGTGCCAGCAGCTTACAAGGACAGCGTGGTCAGCCCCAGCATTTT	CASSLQGQRGQPQHF
.	.	TRBV15	TRBJ1-5	TGTGCCACCAGCAGAGAGGGAGGATTTCAGCCCCAGCATTTT	CATSREGGFQPQHF